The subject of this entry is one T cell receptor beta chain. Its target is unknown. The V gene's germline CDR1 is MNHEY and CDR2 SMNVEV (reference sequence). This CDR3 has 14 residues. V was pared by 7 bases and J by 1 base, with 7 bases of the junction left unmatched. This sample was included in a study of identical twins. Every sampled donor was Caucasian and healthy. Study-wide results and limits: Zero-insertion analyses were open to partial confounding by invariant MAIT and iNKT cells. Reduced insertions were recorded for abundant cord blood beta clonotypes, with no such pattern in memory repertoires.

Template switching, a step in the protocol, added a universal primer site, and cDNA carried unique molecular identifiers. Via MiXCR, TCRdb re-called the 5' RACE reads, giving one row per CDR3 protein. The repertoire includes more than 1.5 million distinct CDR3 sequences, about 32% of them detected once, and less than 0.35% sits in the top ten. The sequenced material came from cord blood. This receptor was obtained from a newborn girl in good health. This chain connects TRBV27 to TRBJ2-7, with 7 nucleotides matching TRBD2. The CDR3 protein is CASIKLSGSYEQYF. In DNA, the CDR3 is TGTGCCAGCATTAAACTTAGCGGGTCCTACGAGCAGTACTTC.